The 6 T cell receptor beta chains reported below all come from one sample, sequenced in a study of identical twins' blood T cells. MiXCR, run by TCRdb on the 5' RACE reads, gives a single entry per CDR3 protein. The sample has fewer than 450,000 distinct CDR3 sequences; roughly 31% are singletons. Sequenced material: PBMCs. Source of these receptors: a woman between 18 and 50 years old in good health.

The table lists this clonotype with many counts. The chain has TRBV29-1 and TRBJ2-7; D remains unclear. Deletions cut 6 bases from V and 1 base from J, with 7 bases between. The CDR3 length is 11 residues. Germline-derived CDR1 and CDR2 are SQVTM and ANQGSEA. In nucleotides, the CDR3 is TGCAGCGTCAGGAGTTCCTACGAGCAGTACTTC. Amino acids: CSVRSSYEQYF.

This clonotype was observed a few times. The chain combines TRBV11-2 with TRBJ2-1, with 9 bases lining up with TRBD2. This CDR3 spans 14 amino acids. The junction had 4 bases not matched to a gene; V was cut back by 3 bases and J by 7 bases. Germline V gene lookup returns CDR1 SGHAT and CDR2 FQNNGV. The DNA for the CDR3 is TGTGCCAGCAGCTTGTCTAGCGGGGATAATGAGCAGTTCTTC. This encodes CASSLSSGDNEQFF.

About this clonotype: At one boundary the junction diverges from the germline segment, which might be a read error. CDR3 nucleotide sequence: TGTGCCAGCATTTCTACAGCCGGACCCTACGAGCATTACTTC. Amino acid sequence: CASISTAGPYEHYF. The rearrangement joins TRBV6-5 to TRBJ2-7; D unresolved. The CDR3 length is 14 residues. Per the germline V gene, CDR1 is MNHEY and CDR2 is SVGAGI.

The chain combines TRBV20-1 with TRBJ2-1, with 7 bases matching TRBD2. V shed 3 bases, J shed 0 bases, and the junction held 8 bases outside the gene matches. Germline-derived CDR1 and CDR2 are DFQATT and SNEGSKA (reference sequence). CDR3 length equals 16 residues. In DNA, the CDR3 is TGCAGTGCTAGGGCCGGTGGGGGGGTCTCCTACAATGAGCAGTTCTTC. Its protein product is CSARAGGGVSYNEQFF.

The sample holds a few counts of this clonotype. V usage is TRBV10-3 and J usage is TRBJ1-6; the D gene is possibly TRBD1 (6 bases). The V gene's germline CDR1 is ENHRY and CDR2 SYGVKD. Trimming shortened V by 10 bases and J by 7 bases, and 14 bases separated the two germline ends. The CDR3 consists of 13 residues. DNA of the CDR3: TGTGCCACGCGAGCCCAGGGGAATTCACCCCTCCACTTT. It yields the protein CATRAQGNSPLHF.

The CDR3: CASTQNEEETQYF. The CDR3 coding sequence is TGTGCCAGCACCCAAAACGAGGAAGAGACCCAGTACTTC. The chain has TRBV21-1 and TRBJ2-5. TRBV21-1 constitutes a pseudogene. There are 13 residues in the CDR3.